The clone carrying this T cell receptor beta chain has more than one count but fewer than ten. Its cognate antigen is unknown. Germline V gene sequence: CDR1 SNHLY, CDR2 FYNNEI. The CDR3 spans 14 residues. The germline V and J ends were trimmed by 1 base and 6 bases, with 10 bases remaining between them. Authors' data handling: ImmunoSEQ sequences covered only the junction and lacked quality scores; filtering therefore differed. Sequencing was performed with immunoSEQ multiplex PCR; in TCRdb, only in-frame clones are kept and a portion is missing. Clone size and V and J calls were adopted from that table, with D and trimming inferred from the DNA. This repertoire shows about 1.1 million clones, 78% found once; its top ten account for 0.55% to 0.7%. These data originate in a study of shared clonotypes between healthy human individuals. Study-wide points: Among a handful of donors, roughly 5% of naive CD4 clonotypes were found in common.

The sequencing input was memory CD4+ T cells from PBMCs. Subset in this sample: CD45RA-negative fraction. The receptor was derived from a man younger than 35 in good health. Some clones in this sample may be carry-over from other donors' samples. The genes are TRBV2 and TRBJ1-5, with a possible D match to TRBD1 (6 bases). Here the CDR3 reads CASSEDRVPQPQHF. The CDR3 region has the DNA TGTGCCAGCAGTGAAGACAGGGTCCCTCAGCCCCAGCATTTT.